What follows are 8 T cell receptor beta chains derived from one specimen sequenced in a study of shared clonotypes between healthy human individuals (TCRdb year 2020). Receptor amplification or capture employed the immunoSEQ multiplex PCR assay. This immuneACCESS table, as held by TCRdb, lists in-frame sequences with V and J called but not all clones. Of the missing ones, under half trace to an unresolved V gene in checked studies; the others have no known cause. Recorded for this sample are about 1 million clones; 65% to 80% of them occurred a single time. The ten largest clonotypes hold 1.4% to 1.5% of the sample. The sequencing input was memory CD4+ T cells sorted from blood. Explained via the paper, the cell subset or site label denotes: CD45RA-negative fraction. These receptors were obtained from a man between 18 and 35 years old in good health.

The CDR3 DNA sequence: TGCGCCAGCAGCCGGGGTTGGGATAATGAAAAACTGTTTTTT. It specifies CASSRGWDNEKLFF. The rearrangement joins TRBV5-1 to TRBJ1-4, with unresolved D. CDR1 is SGHRS and CDR2 is YFSETQ in the germline V gene. The CDR3 extends over 14 amino acids. Trimming cost V 4 bases and J 4 bases, with 11 bases left between them.

The gene calls are TRBV2 and TRBJ2-7; D possibly uses TRBD1 or TRBD2 (5 bases each). The CDR3 has 15 residues. Germline V CDR1 and CDR2: SNHLY, FYNNEI. V lost 7 bases and J lost 3, with 19 bases in between. DNA for the CDR3: TGTGCCAGCACACTAATGGGGGATCCGAGCTACGAGCAGTACTTC. Translated: CASTLMGDPSYEQYF.

The CDR3 sequence is CASSLTGSSYNSPLHF. CDR3 bases: TGTGCCAGCAGCTTGACAGGGAGCTCCTATAATTCACCCCTCCACTTT. The chain couples TRBV11-2 to TRBJ1-6, with 7 bases identical to TRBD1. The germline gives CDR1 SGHAT, CDR2 FQNNGV. V dropped 3 bases and J dropped 0; count of bases not matched to a gene: 2. CDR3 length equals 16 residues.

This sequence joins TRBV18 and TRBJ2-3; perhaps D is TRBD1 or TRBD2 (5 bases each). There are 15 residues in the CDR3. The V gene's germline CDR1 is KGHSH and CDR2 LQKENI. The germline V and J ends were trimmed by 3 bases and 5 bases, with 15 bases remaining between them. CDR3 amino acids: CASSPGDGRLDTQYF. As DNA, the CDR3 is TGTGCCAGCTCACCCGGGGACGGTAGATTAGATACGCAGTATTTT. Together with reference TRBV18 and TRBJ2-3, the CDR3 gives the full variable domain: NAGVMQNPRHLVRRRGQEARLRCSPMKGHSHVYWYRQLPEEGLKFMVYLQKENIIDESGMPKERFSAEFPKEGPSILRIQQVVRGDSAAYFCASSPGDGRLDTQYFGPGTRLTVL.

This chain joins TRBV18 and TRBJ2-7, with TRBD1 matching over 10 bases. The CDR3 has 15 residues. V shed 0 bases, J shed 5 bases, and the junction held 4 bases outside the gene matches. Germline-derived CDR1 and CDR2 are KGHSH and LQKENI. CDR3 loop: CASSPPGQGINEQYF. CDR3 in DNA: TGTGCCAGCTCACCACCGGGACAGGGGATCAACGAGCAGTACTTC.

The chain employs TRBV10-2 and TRBJ1-5; tentative D call: TRBD1 (5 bases). V was shortened by 7 bases and J by 5 bases, with 18 bases between the two germline ends. Germline V gene data show CDR1 as WSHSY and CDR2 as SAAADI. This CDR3 region has 15 residues. The CDR3 coding sequence is TGCGCCAGCACCCCCTATTGGGAGGGACATCAGCCCCAGCATTTT. Its translation: CASTPYWEGHQPQHF.

With regard to this clone: Other DNA sequences of this sample code for an identical CDR3. The V and J genes are TRBV29-1 and TRBJ2-2; D is uncertain. V lost 5 bases and J 1 base, leaving 5 bases between the germline ends. From germline, CDR1 is SQVTM and CDR2 ANQGSEA. CDR3 length equals 12 residues. In nucleotides, the CDR3 is TGCAGCGTTAGCAGGAACACCGGGGAGCTGTTTTTT. Protein sequence: CSVSRNTGELFF.

The V call is TRBV28, the J call TRBJ2-7; TRBD1 matches 9 bases. Germline V gene lookup returns CDR1 MDHEN and CDR2 SYDVKM. The J segment lost 0 bases and the V segment lost 4 bases, leaving 7 bases of the junction unmatched. The CDR3 consists of 16 residues. CDR3 nucleotides: TGTGCCAGCAGTTCGGAAAGGGACAGGGTCTCCTACGAGCAGTACTTC. Its protein product is CASSSERDRVSYEQYF.